This T cell receptor beta chain comes out of a study of shared clonotypes between healthy human individuals. Whole-study results and caveats: Few donors restricted represented genetic and exposure-history diversity. Non-shared clonotypes had lower generation probabilities than those shared by all four donors.

TCRdb's copy holds only in-frame clones and misses some; the assay was immunoSEQ multiplex PCR. The top ten clones hold 0.39% of a sample with millions of clones, 90% to 95% of them seen once. Worth noting for this clone: The target antigen is unknown.

The sequenced sample consisted of naive CD4+ T cells from PBMCs. Noted subset: CD45RA+ positively selected. This TCR derives from a man between 18 and 29 years old in good health. Some clones in this sample may be carry-over from other donors' samples.

The CDR3 protein is CASSLFGTTILASTDTQYF. In DNA form, the CDR3 reads TGTGCCAGCAGTTTATTTGGGACTACGATACTAGCTAGCACAGATACGCAGTATTTT. The rearrangement links TRBV27 to TRBJ2-3; 7 nucleotides agree with TRBD2. The J segment lost 0 bases and the V segment lost 1 base, leaving 13 bases of the junction unmatched. The CDR3 runs 19 residues. CDR1 is MNHEY and CDR2 is SMNVEV in the germline V gene (reference sequence).